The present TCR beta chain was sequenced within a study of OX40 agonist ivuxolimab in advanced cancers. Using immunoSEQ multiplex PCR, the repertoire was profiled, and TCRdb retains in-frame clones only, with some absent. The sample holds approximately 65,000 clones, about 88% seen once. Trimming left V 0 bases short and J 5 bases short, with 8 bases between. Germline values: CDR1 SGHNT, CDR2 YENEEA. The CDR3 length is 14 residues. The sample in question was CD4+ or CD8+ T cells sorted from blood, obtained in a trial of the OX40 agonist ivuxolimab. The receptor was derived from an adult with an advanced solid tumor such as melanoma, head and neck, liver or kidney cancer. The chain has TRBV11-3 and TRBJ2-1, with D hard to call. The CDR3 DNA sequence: TGTGCCAGCAGCTTAGATCCGCACAACAATGAGCAGTTCTTC. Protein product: CASSLDPHNNEQFF. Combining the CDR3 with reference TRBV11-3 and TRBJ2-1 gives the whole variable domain EAGVVQSPRYKIIEKKQPVAFWCNPISGHNTLYWYLQNLGQGPELLIRYENEEAVDDSQLPKDRFSAERLKGVDSTLKIQPAELGDSAVYLCASSLDPHNNEQFFGPGTRLTVL.